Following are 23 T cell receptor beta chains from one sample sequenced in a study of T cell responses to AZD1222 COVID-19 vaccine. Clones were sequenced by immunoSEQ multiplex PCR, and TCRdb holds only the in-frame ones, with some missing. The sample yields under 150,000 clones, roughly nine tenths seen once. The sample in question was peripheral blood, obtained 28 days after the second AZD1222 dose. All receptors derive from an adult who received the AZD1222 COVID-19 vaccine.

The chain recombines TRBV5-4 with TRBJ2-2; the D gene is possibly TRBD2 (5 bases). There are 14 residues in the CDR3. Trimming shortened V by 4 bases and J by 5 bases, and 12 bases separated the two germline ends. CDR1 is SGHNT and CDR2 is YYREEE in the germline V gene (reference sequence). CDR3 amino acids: CASSEASGTGELFF. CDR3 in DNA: TGTGCCAGCAGCGAGGCTTCGGGGACCGGGGAGCTGTTTTTT.

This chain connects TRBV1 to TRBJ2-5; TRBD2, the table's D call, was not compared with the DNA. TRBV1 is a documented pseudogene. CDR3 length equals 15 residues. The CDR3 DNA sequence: TGCACCAGCAGTCAGTACCGGGACTCAAAAGAGACCCAGTACTTC. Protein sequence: CTSSQYRDSKETQYF.

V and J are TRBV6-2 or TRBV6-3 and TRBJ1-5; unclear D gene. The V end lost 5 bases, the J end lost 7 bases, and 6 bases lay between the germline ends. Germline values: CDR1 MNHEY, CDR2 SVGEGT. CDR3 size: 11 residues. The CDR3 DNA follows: TGTGCCAGCAGTGGCGGCCAGCCCCAGCATTTT. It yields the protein CASSGGQPQHF.

For the CDR3, the DNA is TGTGCCAGCAGTCTTAATAGGGAAAACGAGCAGTACGTC. Its protein is CASSLNRENEQYV. The chain has TRBV7-8 and TRBJ2-7; D remains unclear. The germline V and J ends were trimmed by 6 bases and 5 bases, with 14 bases remaining between them. The CDR3 sequence is 13 residues long. CDR1 SGHVS and CDR2 FQNEAQ come from the germline V gene.

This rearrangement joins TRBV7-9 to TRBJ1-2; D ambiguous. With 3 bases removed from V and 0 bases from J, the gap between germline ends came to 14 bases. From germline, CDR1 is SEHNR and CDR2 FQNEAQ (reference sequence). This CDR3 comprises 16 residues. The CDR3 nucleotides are TGTGCCAGCAGCTTGTCATCGCAGGAAGCTAACTATGGCTACACCTTC. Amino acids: CASSLSSQEANYGYTF. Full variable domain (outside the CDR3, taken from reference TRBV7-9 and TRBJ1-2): DTGVSQNPRHKITKRGQNVTFRCDPISEHNRLYWYRQTLGQGPEFLTYFQNEAQLEKSRLLSDRFSAERPKGSFSTLEIQRTEQGDSAMYLCASSLSSQEANYGYTFGSGTRLTVV.

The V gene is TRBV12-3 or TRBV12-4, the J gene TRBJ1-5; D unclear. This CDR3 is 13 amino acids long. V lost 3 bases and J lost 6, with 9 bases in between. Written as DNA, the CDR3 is TGTGCCAGCAGTTTGTTCGTGGGTCAGCCCCAGCATTTT. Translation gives CASSLFVGQPQHF.

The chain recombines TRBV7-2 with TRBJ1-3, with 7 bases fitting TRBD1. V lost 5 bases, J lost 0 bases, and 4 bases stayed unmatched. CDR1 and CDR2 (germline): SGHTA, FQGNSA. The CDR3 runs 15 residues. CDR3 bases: TGTGCCAGCAGCCCACAGGGGAGCTCTGGAAACACCATATATTTT. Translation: CASSPQGSSGNTIYF.

CDR3 DNA: TGTGCCAGCAGCCCTATGGGTAGAGGGGCGAGGGACACTGAAGCTTTCTTT. Residues: CASSPMGRGARDTEAFF. J is TRBJ1-1 and V is TRBV27; D might be TRBD1 (5 bases). The CDR3 covers 17 residues. The germline V gene has CDR1 MNHEY and CDR2 SMNVEV (reference sequence). The V and J ends lost 6 bases and 3 bases respectively, with 23 bases between them.

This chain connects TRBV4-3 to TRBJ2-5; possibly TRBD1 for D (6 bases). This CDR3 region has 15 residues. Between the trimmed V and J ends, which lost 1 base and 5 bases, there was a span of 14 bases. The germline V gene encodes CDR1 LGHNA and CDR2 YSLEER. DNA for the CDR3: TGCGCCAGCAGCCAAGTGTGGGGACAAAAGGAGACCCAGTACTTC. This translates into CASSQVWGQKETQYF.

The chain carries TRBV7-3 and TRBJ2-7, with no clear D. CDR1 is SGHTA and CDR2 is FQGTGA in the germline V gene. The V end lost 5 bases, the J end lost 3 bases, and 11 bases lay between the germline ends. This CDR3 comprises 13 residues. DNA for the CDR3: TGTGCCAGCAGCCTAGATTACAACTACGAGCAGTACGTC. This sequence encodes CASSLDYNYEQYV.

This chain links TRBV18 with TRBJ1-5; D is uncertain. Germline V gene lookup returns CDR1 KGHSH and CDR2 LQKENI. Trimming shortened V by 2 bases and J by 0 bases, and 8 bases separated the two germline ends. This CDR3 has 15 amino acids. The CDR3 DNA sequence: TGTGCCAGCTCACCAAGGCAGGTTAGCAATCAGCCCCAGCATTTT. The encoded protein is CASSPRQVSNQPQHF.

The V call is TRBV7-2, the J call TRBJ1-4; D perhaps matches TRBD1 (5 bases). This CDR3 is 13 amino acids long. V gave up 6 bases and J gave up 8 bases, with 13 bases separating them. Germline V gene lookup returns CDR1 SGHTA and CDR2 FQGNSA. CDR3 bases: TGTGCCAGCAGTTCAGCAGGGTACGAAAAACTGTTTTTT. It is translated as CASSSAGYEKLFF.

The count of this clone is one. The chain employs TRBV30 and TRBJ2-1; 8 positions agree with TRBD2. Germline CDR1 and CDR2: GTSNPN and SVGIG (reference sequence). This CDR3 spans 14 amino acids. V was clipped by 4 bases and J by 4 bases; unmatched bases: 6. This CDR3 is CAWIGGATYNEQFF. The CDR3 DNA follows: TGTGCCTGGATCGGGGGGGCTACTTACAATGAGCAGTTCTTC.

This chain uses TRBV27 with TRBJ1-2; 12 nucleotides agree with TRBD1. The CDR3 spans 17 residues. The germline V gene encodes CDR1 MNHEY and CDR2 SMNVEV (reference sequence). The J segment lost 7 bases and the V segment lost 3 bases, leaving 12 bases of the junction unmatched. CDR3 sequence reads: CASSFRPWDRGHSGYTF. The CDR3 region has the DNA TGTGCCAGCAGTTTCCGGCCATGGGACAGGGGGCATAGTGGCTACACCTTC.

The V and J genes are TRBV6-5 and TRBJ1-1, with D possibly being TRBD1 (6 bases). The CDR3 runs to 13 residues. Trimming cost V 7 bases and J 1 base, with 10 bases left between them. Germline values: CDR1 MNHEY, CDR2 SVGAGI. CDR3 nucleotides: TGTGCCAGCACCCGGACAGCGAACACTGAAGCTTTCTTT. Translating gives CASTRTANTEAFF.

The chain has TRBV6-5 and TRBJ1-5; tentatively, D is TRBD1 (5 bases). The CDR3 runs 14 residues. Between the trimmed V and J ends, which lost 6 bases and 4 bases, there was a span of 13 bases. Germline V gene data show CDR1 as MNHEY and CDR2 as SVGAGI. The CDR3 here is CASSFWGGNQPQHF. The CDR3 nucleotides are TGTGCCAGCAGCTTCTGGGGGGGGAATCAGCCCCAGCATTTT.

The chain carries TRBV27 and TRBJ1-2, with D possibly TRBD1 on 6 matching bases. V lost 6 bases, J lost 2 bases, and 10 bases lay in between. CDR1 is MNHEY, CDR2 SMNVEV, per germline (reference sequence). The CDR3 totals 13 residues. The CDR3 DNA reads TGTGCCAGCAGGGCAGGGGCCAACTATGGCTACACCTTC. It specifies CASRAGANYGYTF.

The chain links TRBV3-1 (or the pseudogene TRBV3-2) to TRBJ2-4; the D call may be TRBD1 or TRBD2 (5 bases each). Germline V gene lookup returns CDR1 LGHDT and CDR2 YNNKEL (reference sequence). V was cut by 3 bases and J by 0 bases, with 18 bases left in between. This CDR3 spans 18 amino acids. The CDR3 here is CASSQSAGTFLAKNIQYF. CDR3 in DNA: TGTGCCAGCAGCCAGTCCGCCGGGACCTTTCTAGCCAAAAACATTCAGTACTTC.

For the CDR3, the DNA is TGTGCCAGCAGCTCATCTACCGTACAGGGGAATCAGCCCCAGCATTTT. It is translated as CASSSSTVQGNQPQHF. This chain links TRBV7-9 with TRBJ1-5; 7 bases agree with TRBD1. CDR1 is SEHNR, CDR2 FQNEAQ, per germline (reference sequence). V lost 4 bases to trimming and J lost 4 bases; unmatched junction nucleotides: 10. The CDR3 loop spans 16 amino acids. Supplemented by reference TRBV7-9 and TRBJ1-5, the full variable domain reads DTGVSQNPRHKITKRGQNVTFRCDPISEHNRLYWYRQTLGQGPEFLTYFQNEAQLEKSRLLSDRFSAERPKGSFSTLEIQRTEQGDSAMYLCASSSSTVQGNQPQHFGDGTRLSIL.

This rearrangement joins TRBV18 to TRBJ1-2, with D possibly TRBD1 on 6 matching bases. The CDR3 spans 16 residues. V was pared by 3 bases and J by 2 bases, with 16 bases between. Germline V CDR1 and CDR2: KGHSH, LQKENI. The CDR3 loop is CASSPGAAEGNYGYTF. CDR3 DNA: TGTGCCAGCTCACCGGGGGCCGCGGAGGGGAACTATGGCTACACCTTC.

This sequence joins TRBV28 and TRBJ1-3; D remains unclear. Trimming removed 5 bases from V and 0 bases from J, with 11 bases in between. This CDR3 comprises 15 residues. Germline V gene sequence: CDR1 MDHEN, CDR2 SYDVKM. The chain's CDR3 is CASSPPAASGNTIYF. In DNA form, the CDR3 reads TGTGCCAGCAGTCCCCCCGCGGCCTCTGGAAACACCATATATTTT.

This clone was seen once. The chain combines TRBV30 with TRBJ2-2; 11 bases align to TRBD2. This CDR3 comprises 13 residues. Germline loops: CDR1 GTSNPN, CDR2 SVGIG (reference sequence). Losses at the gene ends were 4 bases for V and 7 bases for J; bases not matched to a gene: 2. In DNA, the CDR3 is TGTGCCTGGACGCTAGCGGGGGGCGGGGAGCTGTTTTTT. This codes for CAWTLAGGGELFF.

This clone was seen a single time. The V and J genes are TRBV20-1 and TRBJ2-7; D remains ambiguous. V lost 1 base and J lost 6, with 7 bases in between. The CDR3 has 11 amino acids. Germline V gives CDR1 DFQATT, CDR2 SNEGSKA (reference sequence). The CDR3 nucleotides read TGCAGTGCTAGAGCGGACCGCGAGCAGTACTTC. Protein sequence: CSARADREQYF.